This TCR beta chain was observed in a study of blood T cell repertoires in COVID-19. For the study at large: Sources were T cells, B-cell-depleted T cells, or PBMCs; the material itself was cDNA or gDNA.

How the authors handled the data: Amplifying reference gene primers gave estimates of nucleated cell counts. Here immunoSEQ multiplex PCR was the method, and the copy in TCRdb shows in-frame clones only, minus some. That table is the source of V, J and clone size, and D and trimming were worked out from the DNA. Of about 64,000 clones in the sample, 65% to 90% are singletons; the top ten hold roughly 3.2%. The sequenced sample consisted of peripheral blood. The clonotype was recovered from a man aged 50-59 years with active COVID-19.

The CDR3 sequence: CASSSTSLTGELFF. CDR3 nucleotides: TGTGCCAGCAGCTCGACTAGCTTGACCGGGGAGCTGTTTTTT. V is TRBV11-2 and J is TRBJ2-2; 7 bases align to TRBD2. V trimming: 4 bases; J trimming: 5 bases; junction bases outside the gene matches: 4. The CDR3 contains 14 residues. CDR1 is SGHAT and CDR2 is FQNNGV in the germline V gene.